The clone carrying this T cell receptor (beta chain) turned up a few times. The data derive from a study of sequential checkpoint blockade in melanoma. Study in general: Patients were randomized 1:1 to nivolumab-then-ipilimumab or ipilimumab-then-nivolumab first-line. Both treatment sequences were followed by maintenance nivolumab.

The treatment here: randomized to nivolumab then ipilimumab (arm A) or the reverse (arm B). DNA-damaging chemotherapy had not been given to any patient beforehand. From thawed PBMCs, live CD3+CD8+ cells negative for CD19 and CD56 were sorted. The CDR3 extends over 15 amino acids. Germline lookup yields CDR1 LNHDA and CDR2 SQIVND (reference sequence). Losses at the gene ends were 9 bases for V and 2 bases for J; bases not matched to a gene: 12. Using immunoSEQ multiplex PCR, the repertoire was profiled, and TCRdb retains in-frame clones only, with some absent. The table includes thousands of clones, around half detected once.

Material: CD8+ T cells sorted from blood (inferred from file names), obtained from a patient given nivolumab and ipilimumab in sequence. This clonotype originated in a human donor with melanoma. The genes are TRBV19 and TRBJ1-1; 7 nucleotides align to TRBD1. This CDR3 reads CASLRPGTVNTEAFF. CDR3 bases: TGTGCCAGCCTCCGTCCCGGGACAGTCAACACTGAAGCTTTCTTT. The full variable domain, its missing parts supplied by reference TRBV19 and TRBJ1-1, is DGGITQSPKYLFRKEGQNVTLSCEQNLNHDAMYWYRQDPGQGLRLIYYSQIVNDFQKGDIAEGYSVSREKKESFPLTVTSAQKNPTAFYLCASLRPGTVNTEAFFGQGTRLTVV.